This T cell receptor (beta chain) was observed in a study of PD-1 blockade in classical Hodgkin lymphoma. Overall study findings and caveats: Complete responders possessed baseline diversity comparable to newly diagnosed patients.

Produced via immunoSEQ multiplex PCR; TCRdb's table is partial and in-frame only. The sample lists 49,000 or so clones; around 80% were seen once. Patients all relapsed after autologous stem cell transplantation, and there was variation in brentuximab vedotin exposure. Progressive disease, partial response or complete response was each patient's best response. With regard to this clone: Its matching antigen is unknown.

V dropped 8 bases and J dropped 1 base, with 7 bases sitting between them. The CDR3 length is 12 residues. Germline CDR1 KGHSH, CDR2 LQKENI. This TCR came from a human donor with classical Hodgkin lymphoma. The source material was peripheral blood mononuclear cells (PBMCs), sampled before the second cycle of nivolumab. The chain joins TRBV18 to TRBJ2-3; a weak D match, TRBD1 (5 bases). The CDR3 spells CASGQGTDTQYF. The CDR3 region has the DNA TGTGCCAGCGGACAAGGCACAGATACGCAGTATTTT.